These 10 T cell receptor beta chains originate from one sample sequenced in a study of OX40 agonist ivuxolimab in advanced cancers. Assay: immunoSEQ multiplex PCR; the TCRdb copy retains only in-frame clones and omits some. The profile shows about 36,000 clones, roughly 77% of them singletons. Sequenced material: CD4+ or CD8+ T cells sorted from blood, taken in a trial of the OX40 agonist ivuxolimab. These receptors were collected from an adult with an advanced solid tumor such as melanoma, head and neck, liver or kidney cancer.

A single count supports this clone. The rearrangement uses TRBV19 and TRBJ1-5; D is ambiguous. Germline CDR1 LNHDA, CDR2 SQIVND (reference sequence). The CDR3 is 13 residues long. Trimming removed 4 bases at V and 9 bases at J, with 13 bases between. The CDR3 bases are TGTGCCAGTAGTAGTCAACCTGTATGGCCCCAGCATTTT. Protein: CASSSQPVWPQHF. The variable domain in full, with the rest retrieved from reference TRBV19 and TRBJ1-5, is DGGITQSPKYLFRKEGQNVTLSCEQNLNHDAMYWYRQDPGQGLRLIYYSQIVNDFQKGDIAEGYSVSREKKESFPLTVTSAQKNPTAFYLCASSSQPVWPQHFGDGTRLSIL.

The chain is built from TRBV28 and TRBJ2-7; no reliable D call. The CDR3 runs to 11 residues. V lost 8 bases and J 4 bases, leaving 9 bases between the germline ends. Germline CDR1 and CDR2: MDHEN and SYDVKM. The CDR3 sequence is CASGFRYEQYF. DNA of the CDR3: TGTGCCAGCGGGTTCAGGTACGAGCAGTACTTC.

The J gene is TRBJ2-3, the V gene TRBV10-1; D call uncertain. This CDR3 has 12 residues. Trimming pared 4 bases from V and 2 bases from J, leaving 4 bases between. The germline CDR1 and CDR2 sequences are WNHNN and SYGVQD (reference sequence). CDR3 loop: CASSANTDTQYF. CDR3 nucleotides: TGCGCCAGCAGTGCGAACACAGATACGCAGTATTTT.

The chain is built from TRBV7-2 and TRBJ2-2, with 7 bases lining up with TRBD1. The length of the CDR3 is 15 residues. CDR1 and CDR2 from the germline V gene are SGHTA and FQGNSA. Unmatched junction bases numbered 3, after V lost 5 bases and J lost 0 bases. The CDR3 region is CASSRGTANTGELFF. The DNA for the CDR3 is TGTGCCAGCAGCCGAGGGACAGCGAACACCGGGGAGCTGTTTTTT.

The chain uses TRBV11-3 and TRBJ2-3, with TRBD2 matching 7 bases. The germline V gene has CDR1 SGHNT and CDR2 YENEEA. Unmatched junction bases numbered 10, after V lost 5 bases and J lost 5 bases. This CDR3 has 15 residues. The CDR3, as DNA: TGTGCCAGCAGCGGAGTGGCGGGGGTGGAAGATACGCAGTATTTT. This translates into CASSGVAGVEDTQYF.

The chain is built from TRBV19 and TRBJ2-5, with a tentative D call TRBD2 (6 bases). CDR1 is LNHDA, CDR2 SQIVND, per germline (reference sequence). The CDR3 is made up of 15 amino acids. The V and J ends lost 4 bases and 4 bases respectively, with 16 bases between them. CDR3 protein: CASSTQVGGRETQYF. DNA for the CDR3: TGTGCCAGTAGTACGCAGGTCGGAGGGAGAGAGACCCAGTACTTC.

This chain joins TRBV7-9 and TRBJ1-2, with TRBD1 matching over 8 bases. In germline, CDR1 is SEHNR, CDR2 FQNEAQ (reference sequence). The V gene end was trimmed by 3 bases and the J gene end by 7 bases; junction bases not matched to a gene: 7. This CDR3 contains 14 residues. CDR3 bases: TGTGCCAGCAGCTTCGGACAGGGAGAGGGTGGCTACACCTTC. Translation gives CASSFGQGEGGYTF. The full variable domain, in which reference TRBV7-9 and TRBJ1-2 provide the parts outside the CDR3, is DTGVSQNPRHKITKRGQNVTFRCDPISEHNRLYWYRQTLGQGPEFLTYFQNEAQLEKSRLLSDRFSAERPKGSFSTLEIQRTEQGDSAMYLCASSFGQGEGGYTFGSGTRLTVV.

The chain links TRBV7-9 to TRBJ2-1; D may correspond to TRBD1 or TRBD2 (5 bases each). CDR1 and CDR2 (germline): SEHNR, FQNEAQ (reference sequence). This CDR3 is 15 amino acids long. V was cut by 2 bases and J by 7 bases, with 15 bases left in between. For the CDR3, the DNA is TGTGCCAGCAGCTTATGGGGCGCGGGTACAAATGAGCAGTTCTTC. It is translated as CASSLWGAGTNEQFF.

In nucleotides, the CDR3 is TGTGCCGTGCGGGGCTACACCTTC. Its protein product is CAVRGYTF. The gene calls are TRBV7-2 and TRBJ1-2; D is ambiguous. Germline assignment: CDR1 SGHTA and CDR2 FQGNSA. V gave up 11 bases and J gave up 8 bases, with 6 bases separating them. This CDR3 comprises 8 residues.

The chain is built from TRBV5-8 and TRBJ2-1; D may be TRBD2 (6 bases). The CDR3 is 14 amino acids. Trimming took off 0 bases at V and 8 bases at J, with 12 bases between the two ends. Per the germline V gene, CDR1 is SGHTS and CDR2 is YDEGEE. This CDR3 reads CASSLVPSVDEQFF. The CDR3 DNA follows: TGTGCCAGCAGCTTGGTCCCTAGCGTGGATGAGCAGTTCTTC.